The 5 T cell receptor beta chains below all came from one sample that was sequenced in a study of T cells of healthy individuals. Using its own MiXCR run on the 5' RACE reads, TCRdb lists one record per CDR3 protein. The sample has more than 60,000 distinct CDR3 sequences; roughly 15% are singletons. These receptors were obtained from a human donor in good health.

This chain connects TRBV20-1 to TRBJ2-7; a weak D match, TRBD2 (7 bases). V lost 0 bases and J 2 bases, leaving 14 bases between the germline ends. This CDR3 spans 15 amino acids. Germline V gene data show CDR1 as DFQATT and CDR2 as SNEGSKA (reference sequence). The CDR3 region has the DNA TGCAGTGCTAGAGAGGGGGGGGCAGGACCCTACGAGCAGTACTTC. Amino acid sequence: CSAREGGAGPYEQYF.

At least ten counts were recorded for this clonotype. The CDR3 sequence: CASSLASWNTEAFF. As DNA, the CDR3 is TGTGCCAGCAGCTTAGCGTCGTGGAACACTGAAGCTTTCTTT. The chain combines TRBV11-1 with TRBJ1-1; D ambiguous. CDR3 length equals 14 residues. V was pared by 0 bases and J by 1 base, with 6 bases between. Germline loops: CDR1 SGHAT, CDR2 FQDESV (reference sequence).

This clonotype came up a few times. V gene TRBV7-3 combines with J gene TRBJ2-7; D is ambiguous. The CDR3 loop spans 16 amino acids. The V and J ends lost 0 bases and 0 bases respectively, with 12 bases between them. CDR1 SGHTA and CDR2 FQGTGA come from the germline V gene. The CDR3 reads CASSLTVGLSSYEQYF. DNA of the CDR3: TGTGCCAGCAGCTTAACCGTGGGCTTGAGCTCCTACGAGCAGTACTTC.

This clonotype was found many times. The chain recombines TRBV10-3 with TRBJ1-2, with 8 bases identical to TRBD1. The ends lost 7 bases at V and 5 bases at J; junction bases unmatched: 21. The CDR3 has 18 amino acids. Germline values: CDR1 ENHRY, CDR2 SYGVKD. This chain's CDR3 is CAIKFKSRGRWPQYGYTF. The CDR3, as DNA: TGTGCCATCAAGTTCAAGTCCAGGGGGCGGTGGCCGCAGTATGGCTACACCTTC.

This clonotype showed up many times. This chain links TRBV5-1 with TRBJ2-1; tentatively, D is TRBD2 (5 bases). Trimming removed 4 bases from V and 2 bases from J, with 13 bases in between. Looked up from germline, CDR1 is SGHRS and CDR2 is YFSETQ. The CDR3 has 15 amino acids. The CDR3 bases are TGCGCCAGCAGCCCGGTTGAGGGCCCCTACAATGAGCAGTTCTTC. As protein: CASSPVEGPYNEQFF.